The sequence of this T cell receptor (beta chain) was determined in a study of blood T cell repertoires in COVID-19. Overall study context: Sources were T cells, B-cell-depleted T cells, or PBMCs; the material itself was cDNA or gDNA.

This CDR3 contains 16 residues. Germline V lookup: CDR1 ENHRY, CDR2 SYGVKD. With V trimmed by 0 bases and J by 4 bases, 5 bases remained unmatched. TCRdb's table, derived via immunoSEQ multiplex PCR, lists solely in-frame clones and lacks some. The table records some 97,000 clones, roughly 92% of them present only once. The sequence was collected from a man aged 55 to 70 with acute or convalescent COVID-19. V and J are TRBV10-3 and TRBJ2-1; TRBD2 aligns across 8 bases. Specimen: peripheral blood. The CDR3 reads CAISESTSGRYNEQFF. As DNA, the CDR3 is TGTGCCATCAGTGAGTCTACTAGCGGCCGTTACAATGAGCAGTTCTTC.